This T cell receptor (beta chain) was sequenced during a study of T cells in Graves' hyperthyroidism and ophthalmopathy. J lost 1 base, V lost 5 bases, and 2 bases had no gene match. Germline V lookup: CDR1 SGHAT, CDR2 FQNNGV. The CDR3 contains 14 residues. RNA transcripts provided the source from which TCR beta CDR3 regions were amplified. Using the HTBI primer set, a first-round RT-PCR was run on the TCR CDR3. Using its own MiXCR run on the multiplex PCR reads, TCRdb lists one record per CDR3 protein. This sample has about 400,000 distinct CDR3 sequences, with approximately 14% found just once. In this sample, this clonotype turned up many times.

The source of this sequence is a young man with Graves' ophthalmopathy. The chain couples TRBV11-2 to TRBJ2-7; 10 bases are a match to TRBD1. Sequenced input: blood. CDR3 sequence: CASSPDRGSYEQYF. DNA for the CDR3: TGTGCCAGCAGCCCGGACAGGGGGTCCTACGAGCAGTACTTC.